One and the same sample provided the 12 T cell receptor beta chains below, sequenced in a study of blood T cells in healthy people across ages. Then a second PCR, running about 6 to 12 cycles, was carried out with a sample-barcoded 5' primer and a J-beta primer mix. TCRdb recomputed calls from the 5' RACE reads with MiXCR, one row per CDR3 protein. The sample lists hundreds of thousands of distinct CDR3 sequences; approximately 30% were seen once. The sample taken for sequencing was blood. These receptor sequences come from a woman of 80 years or more in good health.

Of note for this clonotype: A much bigger clone sits one base away, suggesting this may be a read error. It is likely a read error, because the conserved phenylalanine at the end of the CDR3 is missing. The V call is TRBV20-1, the J call TRBJ2-1, with 8 bases identical to TRBD2. The CDR3 sequence is 13 residues long. The V gene end was trimmed by 5 bases and the J gene end by 8 bases; junction bases not matched to a gene: 8. Germline V gene lookup returns CDR1 DFQATT and CDR2 SNEGSKA (reference sequence). The CDR3 region is CSAFGGRTDEQFL. DNA for the CDR3: TGCAGTGCTTTTGGCGGGAGGACGGATGAGCAGTTCTTA.

The chain combines TRBV20-1 with TRBJ2-4, with TRBD1 matching over 9 bases. The CDR3 runs to 13 residues. Germline V gene sequence: CDR1 DFQATT, CDR2 SNEGSKA (reference sequence). V shed 5 bases and J 6 bases; nucleotides not matched to a gene: 5. CDR3 amino acids: CSAGDRETNIQYF. In DNA form, the CDR3 reads TGCAGTGCTGGGGACAGGGAGACAAACATTCAGTACTTC.

This clonotype occurred many times. The J gene is TRBJ1-6, the V gene TRBV29-1; D is unresolved. This CDR3 is built from 13 residues. V shed 6 bases and J shed 4 bases, with 10 bases lying between them. The V gene's germline CDR1 is SQVTM and CDR2 ANQGSEA. Here the CDR3 reads CSVRPFYNSPLHF. As DNA, the CDR3 is TGCAGCGTGAGACCGTTTTATAATTCACCCCTCCACTTT.

The rearrangement joins TRBV24-1 to TRBJ1-5, with D unresolved. Germline CDR1 is KGHDR and CDR2 is SFDVKD. V was pared by 9 bases and J by 7 bases, with 12 bases between. The CDR3 is 12 amino acids. CDR3 DNA: TGTGCCACCGGTAACTTAGGGCAGCCCCAGCATTTT. Translation: CATGNLGQPQHF.

There are a few counts of this clonotype. The chain is built from TRBV2 and TRBJ1-5; TRBD1 is a possible D gene (5 bases). The length of the CDR3 is 15 residues. V was clipped by 6 bases and J by 5 bases, with 17 bases between them. Germline V gene lookup returns CDR1 SNHLY and CDR2 FYNNEI. CDR3 coding DNA: TGTGCCAGCAGCCCCGGGACGGAATCGCATCAGCCCCAGCATTTT. Translation gives CASSPGTESHQPQHF.

Concerning this clonotype: One end of the junction fails to match germline, which may point to a read error. This chain joins TRBV20-1 and TRBJ2-1, with D uncertain. CDR3 size: 16 residues. The V gene's germline CDR1 is DFQATT and CDR2 SNEGSKA (reference sequence). The CDR3 sequence is CSAYPADQSGYNGQFF. The DNA for the CDR3 is TGCAGTGCTTACCCCGCAGACCAATCGGGCTACAATGGGCAGTTCTTC.

This clonotype was counted a few times. The chain is built from TRBV4-1 and TRBJ2-1, with 14 bases fitting TRBD2. The trim removed 4 bases at V and 6 bases at J, leaving 8 bases unmatched. CDR1 MGHRA and CDR2 YSYEKL come from the germline V gene. This CDR3 is 17 amino acids long. In nucleotides, the CDR3 is TGCGCCAGCAGCCCAGACCGACTAGCGGGAGGGCGCAATGAGCAGTTCTTC. It is translated as CASSPDRLAGGRNEQFF.

The V and J genes are TRBV2 and TRBJ2-2, with 8 bases matching TRBD2. This CDR3 has 15 amino acids. The J segment lost 4 bases and the V segment lost 6 bases, leaving 7 bases of the junction unmatched. In germline, CDR1 is SNHLY, CDR2 FYNNEI. The CDR3 DNA reads as TGTGCCAGCAGGGGACTAGGCTCGGGCACCGGGGAGCTGTTTTTT. Its translation: CASRGLGSGTGELFF.

V and J are TRBV29-1 and TRBJ2-7, with a possible D match to TRBD2 (6 bases). The J call is uncertain, as TRBJ2-5 better fits the DNA end. Germline CDR1 SQVTM, CDR2 ANQGSEA. This CDR3 is 12 amino acids long. The CDR3 loop reads CSGTSRRETQYF. The CDR3 DNA sequence: TGCAGCGGTACTAGCAGAAGGGAGACCCAGTACTTC.

This clonotype occurred many times. The J gene is TRBJ2-1, the V gene TRBV15; perhaps TRBD2 as D (7 bases). The CDR3 contains 16 residues. Germline lookup yields CDR1 LNHNV and CDR2 YYDKDF (reference sequence). The V end was cut by 0 bases, the J end by 4 bases, with 13 bases between. For the CDR3, the DNA is TGTGCCACCAGCAGAGATCCCGGGGGGCTTTACAATGAGCAGTTCTTC. Its translation is CATSRDPGGLYNEQFF.

Remarks on this clonotype: An end of the junction differs from the germline gene, which may be a read error. CDR3 DNA sequence: TGTGCCATCAGCGTTGGACAGAGGCTGAACACTAAAGCTTTCTTT. This gives the protein CAISVGQRLNTKAFF. The chain uses TRBV10-3 and TRBJ1-1; D might be TRBD1 (6 bases). CDR3 length equals 15 residues. CDR1 ENHRY and CDR2 SYGVKD come from the germline V gene.

This clonotype was counted only a few times. This clone may be a read error of a much larger clone one base away. The chain has TRBV6-1 and TRBJ2-3; no definite D call. Per the germline V gene, CDR1 is MNHNS and CDR2 is SASEGT. Trimming shortened V by 3 bases and J by 4 bases, and 8 bases separated the two germline ends. The CDR3 covers 13 residues. The CDR3 reads CASSERYADTQYF. CDR3 in DNA: TGTGCCAGCAGTGAGAGATACGCAGATACGCAGTATTTT.